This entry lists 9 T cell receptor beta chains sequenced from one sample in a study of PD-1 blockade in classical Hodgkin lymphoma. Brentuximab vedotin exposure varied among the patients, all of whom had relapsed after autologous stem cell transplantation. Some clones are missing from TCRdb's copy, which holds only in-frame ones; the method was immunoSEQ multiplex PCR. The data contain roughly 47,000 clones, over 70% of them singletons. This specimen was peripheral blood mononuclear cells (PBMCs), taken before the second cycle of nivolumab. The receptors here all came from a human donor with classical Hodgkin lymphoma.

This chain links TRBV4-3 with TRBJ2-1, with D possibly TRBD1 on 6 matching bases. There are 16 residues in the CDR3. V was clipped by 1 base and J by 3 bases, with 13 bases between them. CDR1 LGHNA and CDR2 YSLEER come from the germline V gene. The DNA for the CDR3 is TGCGCCAGCAGCCAAGGAGGCAGGGGCCTCTACAATGAGCAGTTCTTC. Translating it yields CASSQGGRGLYNEQFF.

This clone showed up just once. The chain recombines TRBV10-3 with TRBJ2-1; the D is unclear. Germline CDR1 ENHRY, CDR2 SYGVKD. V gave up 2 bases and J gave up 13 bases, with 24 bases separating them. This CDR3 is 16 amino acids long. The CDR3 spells CAISEPSRWVTLVQFF. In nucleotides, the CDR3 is TGTGCCATCAGTGAGCCAAGCCGCTGGGTTACCTTAGTCCAGTTCTTC.

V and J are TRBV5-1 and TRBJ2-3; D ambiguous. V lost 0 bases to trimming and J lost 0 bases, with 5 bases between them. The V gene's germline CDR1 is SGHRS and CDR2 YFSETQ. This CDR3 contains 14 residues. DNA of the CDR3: TGCGCCAGCAGCTTGGCAACTAGCACAGATACGCAGTATTTT. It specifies CASSLATSTDTQYF.

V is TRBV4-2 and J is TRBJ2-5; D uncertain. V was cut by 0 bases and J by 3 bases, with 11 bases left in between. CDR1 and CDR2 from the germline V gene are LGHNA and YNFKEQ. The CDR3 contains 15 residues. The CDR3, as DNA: TGTGCCAGCAGCCAAGATAAGGGCAGAGAAGAGACCCAGTACTTC. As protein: CASSQDKGREETQYF.

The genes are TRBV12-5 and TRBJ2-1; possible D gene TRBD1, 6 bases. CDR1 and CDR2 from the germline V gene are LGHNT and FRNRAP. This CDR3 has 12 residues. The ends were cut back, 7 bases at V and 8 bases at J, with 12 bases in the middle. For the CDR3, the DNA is TGTGCTAGTGCCGGCAGGGGTTATGAGCAGTTCTTC. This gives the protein CASAGRGYEQFF.

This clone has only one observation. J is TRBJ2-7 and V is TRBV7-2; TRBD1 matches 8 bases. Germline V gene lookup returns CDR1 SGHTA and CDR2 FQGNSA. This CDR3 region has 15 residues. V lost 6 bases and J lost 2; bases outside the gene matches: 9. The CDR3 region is CASSSRTGNTYEQYF. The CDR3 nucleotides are TGTGCCAGCAGTTCTAGGACAGGGAACACCTACGAGCAGTACTTC.

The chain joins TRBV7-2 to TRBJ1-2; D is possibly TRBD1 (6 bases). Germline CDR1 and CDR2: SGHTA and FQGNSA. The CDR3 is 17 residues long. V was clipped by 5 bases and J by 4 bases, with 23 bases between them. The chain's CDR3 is CASSPPWGRGDIYGYTF. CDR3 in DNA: TGTGCCAGCAGCCCCCCATGGGGCAGGGGTGATATCTATGGCTACACCTTC.

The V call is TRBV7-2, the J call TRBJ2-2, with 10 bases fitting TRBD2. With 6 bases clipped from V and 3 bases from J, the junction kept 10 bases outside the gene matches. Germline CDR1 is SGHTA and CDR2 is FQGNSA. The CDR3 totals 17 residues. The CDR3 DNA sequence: TGTGCCAGCAGTCCCAGCGGGGGGGCCTCTTACACCGGGGAGCTGTTTTTT. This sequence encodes CASSPSGGASYTGELFF.

The CDR3 coding sequence is TGTGCCAGCAGTTACTCGTATGACCAGCCCTACGAGCAGTACTTC. Protein: CASSYSYDQPYEQYF. This rearrangement joins TRBV6-5 to TRBJ2-7; D is unresolved. Germline loops: CDR1 MNHEY, CDR2 SVGAGI. The CDR3 has 15 amino acids. V lost 0 bases, J lost 2 bases, and 11 bases lay in between.